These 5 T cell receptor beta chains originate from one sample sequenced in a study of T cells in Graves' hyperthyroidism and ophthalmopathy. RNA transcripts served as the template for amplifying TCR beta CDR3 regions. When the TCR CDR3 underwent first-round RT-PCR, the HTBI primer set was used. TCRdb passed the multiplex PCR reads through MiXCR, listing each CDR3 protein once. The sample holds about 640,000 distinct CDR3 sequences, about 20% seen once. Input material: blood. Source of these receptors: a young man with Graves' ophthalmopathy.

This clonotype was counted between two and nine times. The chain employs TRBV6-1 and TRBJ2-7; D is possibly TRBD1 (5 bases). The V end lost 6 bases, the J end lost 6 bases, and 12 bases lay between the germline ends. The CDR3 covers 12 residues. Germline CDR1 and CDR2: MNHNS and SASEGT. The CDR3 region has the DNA TGTGCCAGCAGGATCTCCACAGGCGAGCAGTACTTC. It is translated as CASRISTGEQYF.

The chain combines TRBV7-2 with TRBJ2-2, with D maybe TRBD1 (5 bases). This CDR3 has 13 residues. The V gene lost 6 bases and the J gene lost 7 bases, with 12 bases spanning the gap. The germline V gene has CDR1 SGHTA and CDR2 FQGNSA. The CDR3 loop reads CASRAGSLGELFF. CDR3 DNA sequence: TGTGCCAGCAGAGCAGGGTCACTCGGGGAGCTGTTTTTT.

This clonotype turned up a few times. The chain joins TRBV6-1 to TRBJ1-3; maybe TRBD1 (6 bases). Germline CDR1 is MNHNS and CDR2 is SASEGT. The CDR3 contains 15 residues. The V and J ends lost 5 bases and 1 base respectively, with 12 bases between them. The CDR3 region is CASSSGQLSGNTIYF. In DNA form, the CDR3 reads TGTGCCAGCAGTTCCGGACAGTTATCTGGAAACACCATATATTTT.

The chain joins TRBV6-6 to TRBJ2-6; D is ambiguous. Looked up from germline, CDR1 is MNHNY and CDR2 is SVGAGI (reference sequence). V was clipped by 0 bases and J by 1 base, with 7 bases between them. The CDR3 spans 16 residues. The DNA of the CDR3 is TGTGCCAGCAGTTACTCACCGTATTCTGGGGCCAACGTCCTGACTTTC. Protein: CASSYSPYSGANVLTF.

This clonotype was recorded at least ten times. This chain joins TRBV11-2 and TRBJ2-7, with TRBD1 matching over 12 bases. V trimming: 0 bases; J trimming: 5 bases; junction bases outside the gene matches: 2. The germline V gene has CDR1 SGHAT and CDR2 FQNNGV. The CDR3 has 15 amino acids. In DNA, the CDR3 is TGTGCCAGCAGCTTAGAGGGACAGGGGGCAAACGAGCAGTACTTC. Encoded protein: CASSLEGQGANEQYF.